The 2 T cell receptor beta chains below all came from one sample that was sequenced in a study of T cells in Graves' hyperthyroidism and ophthalmopathy. There were TCR beta CDR3 regions amplified from RNA transcripts. RT-PCR in the first round (using the HTBI primer set) targeted the TCR CDR3. TCRdb independently ran MiXCR on the multiplex PCR reads; one entry per CDR3 protein. The table shows roughly 600,000 distinct CDR3 sequences, with more than 12% occurring only once. Sequenced material: blood. The source is a woman between 45 and 60 years old with Graves' ophthalmopathy.

This clonotype was counted ten times or more. As DNA, the CDR3 is TGTGCCAGCAGTCCCGGAGCAGGGGGCTGGTACGAGCAGTACTTC. This gives the protein CASSPGAGGWYEQYF. The rearrangement joins TRBV6-1 to TRBJ2-7; 8 bases are shared with TRBD1. The length of the CDR3 is 15 residues. The germline V gene encodes CDR1 MNHNS and CDR2 SASEGT. V lost 5 bases and J lost 4; bases outside the gene matches: 10.

This clonotype was detected only a few times. The chain uses TRBV19 and TRBJ1-1; the D gene is possibly TRBD1 (6 bases). The CDR3 length is 15 residues. The germline CDR1 and CDR2 sequences are LNHDA and SQIVND (reference sequence). Trimming cost V 3 bases and J 0 bases, with 11 bases left between them. The CDR3 sequence is CASSIRGRMNTEAFF. DNA of the CDR3: TGTGCCAGTAGTATTCGGGGGCGGATGAACACTGAAGCTTTCTTT.